This TCR beta chain was documented in a study of shared clonotypes between healthy human individuals. Study summary: Each donor's CD4 naive and CD4 memory cells filled three plates apiece, CD8 naive two, and CD8 memory one.

There are a few counts of this clone. Other DNA sequences in this sample translate to the same CDR3. The method was immunoSEQ multiplex PCR; TCRdb's version includes in-frame clones alone and lacks a portion of them. This table holds 2 million to 2.5 million clones, approximately 93% found once. Trimming took 0 bases from V and 4 from J, leaving 5 bases between them. The length of the CDR3 is 12 residues. Germline lookup yields CDR1 SGHRS and CDR2 YFSETQ. The sample comprised naive CD4+ T cells from PBMCs. The subset: CD45RA+ positively selected. This chain joins TRBV5-1 and TRBJ2-7; D unresolved. This sequence was found in a man younger than 35 in good health. Some clones in this sample may be carry-over from other donors' samples. CDR3 DNA sequence: TGCGCCAGCAGCTTGGGTGGTTACGAGCAGTACTTC. This sequence encodes CASSLGGYEQYF.